The rows below give T cell receptor beta chains drawn from one sample of a study of response to subunit inactivated influenza vaccine. TCRdb recomputed calls from the RT-PCR reads with MiXCR, one row per CDR3 protein. The sample holds about 700,000 distinct CDR3 sequences; roughly 14% are singletons and the top ten take 5.5% to 7%. Sample: PBMCs from blood, taken around 14 days before vaccination. Receptor source: a man in his fifties or sixties who received an inactivated influenza vaccine. The CDR3 runs from the conserved cysteine through the conserved F or W. D genes are given only for firm matches. Size is stated for part of the rows, as once, few or many counts, or as a class when the clone is expanded.

TRBJ2-1 | TRBD1 | - | 16 | TRBV19 | CASSSRDSFSYNEQFF | TGTGCCAGTAGTTCCCGGGACAGCTTCTCCTACAATGAGCAGTTCTTC
TRBJ2-2 | - | - | 14 | TRBV29-1 | CSAAVDPITGELFF | TGCAGCGCCGCCGTTGACCCTATCACCGGGGAGCTGTTTTTT
TRBJ1-6 | - | few | 12 | TRBV28 | CASSRTHSPLHF | TGTGCCAGCAGTCGTACTCATTCACCCCTCCACTTT
TRBJ1-1 | - | few | 14 | TRBV10-3 | CAITDAPPNTEAFF | TGTGCCATCACCGACGCGCCGCCGAACACTGAAGCTTTCTTT
TRBJ1-4 | - | many | 16 | TRBV4-2 | CASRLGLRTNNEKLFF | TGTGCCAGCAGACTCGGGCTCCGGACAAATAATGAAAAACTGTTTTTT
TRBJ2-3 | TRBD1 | - | 14 | TRBV10-2 | CASSQDRVVDTQYF | TGCGCCAGCAGCCAGGACAGGGTGGTAGATACGCAGTATTTT
TRBJ2-1 | TRBD2 | few | 16 | TRBV20-1 | CSARASAGTTYNEQFF | TGCAGTGCTAGAGCTTCCGCCGGGACTACCTACAATGAGCAGTTCTTC
TRBJ2-5 | - | few | 13 | TRBV2 | CASSSQGWETQYF | TGTGCCAGCAGTTCCCAGGGTTGGGAGACCCAGTACTTC
TRBJ2-1 | TRBD2 | few | 17 | TRBV20-1 | CSARDSRSSGGYNEQFF | TGCAGTGCTAGAGATTCTAGGTCGAGCGGGGGGTACAATGAGCAGTTCTTC
TRBJ1-1 | - | few | 14 | TRBV12-3/TRBV12-4 | CASSLGGVSTEAFF | TGTGCCAGCAGTCTTGGAGGTGTGAGCACTGAAGCTTTCTTT
TRBJ2-7 | - | few | 14 | TRBV6-2/TRBV6-3 | CASKEGWGSYEQYF | TGTGCCAGCAAGGAGGGCTGGGGCTCCTACGAGCAGTACTTC
TRBJ2-5 | - | many | 15 | TRBV4-3 | CASSQDLNTGETQYF | TGCGCCAGCAGCCAAGACCTGAACACGGGGGAGACCCAGTACTTC
TRBJ2-7 | TRBD2 | - | 15 | TRBV4-1 | CASSQGEGRTYEQYF | TGCGCCAGCAGCCAAGGGGAGGGGAGAACCTACGAGCAGTACTTC
TRBJ2-5 | TRBD1 | few | 17 | TRBV12-3/TRBV12-4 | CASSGGTGVGFQETQYF | TGTGCCAGCAGTGGAGGGACAGGGGTCGGTTTCCAAGAGACCCAGTACTTC
TRBJ2-5 | TRBD2 | - | 16 | TRBV7-9 | CASSSIISGGQETQYF | TGTGCCAGCAGCTCGATCATTAGCGGGGGACAAGAGACCCAGTACTTC
TRBJ2-5 | - | - | 13 | TRBV14 | CASSQGYVPPQYF | TGTGCCAGCAGCCAAGGATACGTCCCCCCCCAGTACTTC
TRBJ2-6 | - | few | 14 | TRBV2 | CAGGAVLGANVLTF | TGTGCGGGGGGAGCCGTCCTGGGGGCCAACGTCCTGACTTTC
TRBJ2-5 | - | - | 15 | TRBV5-6 | CASSDPRGLEETQYF | TGTGCCAGCAGCGACCCACGCGGTTTAGAGGAGACCCAGTACTTC
TRBJ2-1 | TRBD1 | - | 14 | TRBV28 | CASRPGQGVTEQFF | TGTGCCAGCAGACCGGGACAGGGAGTGACTGAGCAGTTCTTC
TRBJ2-7 | TRBD1 | few | 15 | TRBV10-3 | CAISETGQIFYEQYF | TGTGCCATCAGTGAGACGGGACAGATCTTCTACGAGCAGTACTTC
TRBJ2-1 | - | - | 15 | TRBV30 | CAWSVNSVAHNEQFF | TGTGCCTGGAGTGTAAACAGTGTGGCTCACAATGAGCAGTTCTTC
TRBJ1-1 | - | few | 14 | TRBV6-2/TRBV6-3 | CASRLGRERSEAFF | TGTGCCAGCAGACTTGGCAGGGAAAGATCTGAAGCTTTCTTT
TRBJ2-1 | TRBD2 | - | 17 | TRBV5-1 | CASSLLAGGAYYNEQFF | TGCGCCAGCAGCTTGTTAGCGGGGGGTGCCTATTACAATGAGCAGTTCTTC
TRBJ2-3 | - | - | 16 | TRBV10-3 | CAISEDGSGFTDTQYF | TGTGCCATCAGTGAAGATGGTAGCGGATTCACAGATACGCAGTATTTT
TRBJ2-4 | TRBD1 | - | 14 | TRBV12-3/TRBV12-4 | CASSFGTGKNIQYF | TGTGCCAGCAGTTTCGGGACAGGCAAAAACATTCAGTACTTC
TRBJ1-1 | TRBD1 | few | 14 | TRBV12-3/TRBV12-4 | CASRSDRWNTEAFF | TGTGCCAGCAGGTCGGACAGGTGGAACACTGAAGCTTTCTTT
TRBJ2-5 | - | few | 17 | TRBV5-1 | CASSLGGRSQGQETQYF | TGCGCCAGCAGCTTGGGGGGGAGATCCCAGGGCCAAGAGACCCAGTACTTC
TRBJ2-1 | - | many | 16 | TRBV5-6 | CASNTGRRSFWNEQFF | TGTGCCAGCAACACCGGCCGGAGGAGCTTTTGGAATGAGCAGTTCTTC
TRBJ2-1 | - | - | 16 | TRBV4-3 | CASSQDRSGFYNEQFF | TGCGCCAGCAGCCAAGATCGGTCCGGTTTTTACAATGAGCAGTTCTTC
TRBJ1-3 | TRBD1 | few | 17 | TRBV7-2 | CASSLLVTGESGNTIYF | TGTGCCAGCAGCTTATTGGTTACAGGGGAGTCTGGAAACACCATATATTTT
TRBJ2-1 | TRBD2 | - | 14 | TRBV5-5 | CASSLWTRDNEQFF | TGTGCCAGCAGCTTGTGGACTAGAGACAATGAGCAGTTCTTC
TRBJ2-4 | - | many | 19 | TRBV28 | CASSLSEVQGGLAKNIQYF | TGTGCCAGCAGTTTATCGGAGGTTCAGGGGGGGTTAGCCAAAAACATTCAGTACTTC
TRBJ2-3 | - | few | 14 | TRBV28 | CASSRGDLTDTQYF | TGTGCCAGCAGTAGAGGGGACCTCACAGATACGCAGTATTTT
TRBJ1-6 | - | - | 15 | TRBV11-2 | CASSLSWGSNSPLHF | TGTGCCAGCAGCTTAAGTTGGGGAAGTAATTCACCCCTCCACTTT
TRBJ2-1 | TRBD1 | few | 15 | TRBV12-3/TRBV12-4 | CASSKGQGIYNEQFF | TGTGCCAGCAGCAAGGGACAGGGGATCTACAATGAGCAGTTCTTC
TRBJ1-5 | - | few | 15 | TRBV9 | CASSGRGEANQPQHF | TGTGCCAGCAGCGGGCGGGGGGAGGCCAATCAGCCCCAGCATTTT
TRBJ1-1 | - | many | 14 | TRBV4-3 | CASSQSTENTEAFF | TGCGCCAGCAGCCAATCGACAGAGAACACTGAAGCTTTCTTT
TRBJ2-1 | - | - | 14 | TRBV5-1 | CASSLVHSYNEQFF | TGCGCCAGCAGCTTGGTCCACTCCTACAATGAGCAGTTCTTC
TRBJ1-6 | - | - | 19 | TRBV6-4 | CASSNRARHLNHPGSPLHF | TGTGCCAGCAGTAACCGGGCCCGTCACTTAAACCACCCGGGTTCACCCCTCCACTTT
TRBJ2-7 | TRBD2 | - | 17 | TRBV6-2/TRBV6-3 | CASRSRLAGEKSYEQYF | TGTGCCAGCAGGTCGCGACTAGCGGGAGAAAAATCCTACGAGCAGTACTTC
TRBJ1-2 | - | - | 12 | TRBV3-1 | CASSQAGDGYTF | TGTGCCAGCAGCCAAGCTGGAGATGGCTACACCTTC
TRBJ1-2 | TRBD1 | few | 12 | TRBV20-1 | CSAGTEVYGYTF | TGCAGTGCCGGGACAGAAGTCTATGGCTACACCTTC
TRBJ2-1 | TRBD2 | few | 19 | TRBV6-2/TRBV6-3 | CASSYPGLAGVGSYNEQFF | TGTGCCAGCAGTTATCCAGGCCTAGCGGGGGTTGGCTCCTACAATGAGCAGTTCTTC
TRBJ2-7 | - | once | 13 | TRBV12-3/TRBV12-4 | CASSEGSGYEQYF | TGTGCCAGCAGTGAGGGTAGCGGCTACGAGCAGTACTTC